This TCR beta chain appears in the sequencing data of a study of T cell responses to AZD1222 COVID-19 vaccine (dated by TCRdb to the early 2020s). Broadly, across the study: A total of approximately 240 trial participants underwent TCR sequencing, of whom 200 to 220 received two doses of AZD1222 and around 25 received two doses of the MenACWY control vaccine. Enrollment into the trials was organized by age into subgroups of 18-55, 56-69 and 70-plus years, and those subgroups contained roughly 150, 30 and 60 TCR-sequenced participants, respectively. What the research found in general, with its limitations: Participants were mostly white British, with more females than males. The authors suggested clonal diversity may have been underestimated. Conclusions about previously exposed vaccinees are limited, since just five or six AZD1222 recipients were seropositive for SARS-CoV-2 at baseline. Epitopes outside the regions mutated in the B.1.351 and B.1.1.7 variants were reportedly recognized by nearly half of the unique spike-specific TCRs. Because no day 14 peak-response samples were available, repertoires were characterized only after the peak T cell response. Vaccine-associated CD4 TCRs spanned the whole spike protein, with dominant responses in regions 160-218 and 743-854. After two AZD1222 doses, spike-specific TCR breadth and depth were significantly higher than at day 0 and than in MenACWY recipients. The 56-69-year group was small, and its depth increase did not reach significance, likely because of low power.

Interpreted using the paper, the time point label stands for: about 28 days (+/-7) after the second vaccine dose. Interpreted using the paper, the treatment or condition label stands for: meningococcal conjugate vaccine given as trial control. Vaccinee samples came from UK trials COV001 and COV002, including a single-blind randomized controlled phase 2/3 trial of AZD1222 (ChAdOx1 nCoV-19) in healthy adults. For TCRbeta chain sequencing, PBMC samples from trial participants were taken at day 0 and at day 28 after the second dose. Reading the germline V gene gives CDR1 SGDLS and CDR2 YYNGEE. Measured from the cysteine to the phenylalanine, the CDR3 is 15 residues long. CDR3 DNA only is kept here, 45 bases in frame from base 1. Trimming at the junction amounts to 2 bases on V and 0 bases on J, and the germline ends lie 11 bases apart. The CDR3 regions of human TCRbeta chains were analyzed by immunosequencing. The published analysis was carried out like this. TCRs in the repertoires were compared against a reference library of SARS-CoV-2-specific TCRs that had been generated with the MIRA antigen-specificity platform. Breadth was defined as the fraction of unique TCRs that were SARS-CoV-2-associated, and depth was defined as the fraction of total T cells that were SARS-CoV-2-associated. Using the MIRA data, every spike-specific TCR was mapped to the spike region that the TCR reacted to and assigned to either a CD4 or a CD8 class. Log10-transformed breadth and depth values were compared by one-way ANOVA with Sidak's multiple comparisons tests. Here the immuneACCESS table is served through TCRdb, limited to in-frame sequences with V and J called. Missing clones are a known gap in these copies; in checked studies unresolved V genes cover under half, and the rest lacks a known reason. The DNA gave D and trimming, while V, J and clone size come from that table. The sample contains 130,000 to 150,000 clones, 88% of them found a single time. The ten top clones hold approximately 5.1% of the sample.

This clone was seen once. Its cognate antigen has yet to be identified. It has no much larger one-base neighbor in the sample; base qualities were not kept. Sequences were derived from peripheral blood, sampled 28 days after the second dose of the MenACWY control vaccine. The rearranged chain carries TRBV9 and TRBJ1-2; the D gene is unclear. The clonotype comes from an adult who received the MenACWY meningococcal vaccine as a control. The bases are TGTGCCAGCAGCGTGGAGGCCGGGCCTAACTATGGCTACACCTTC. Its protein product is CASSVEAGPNYGYTF.